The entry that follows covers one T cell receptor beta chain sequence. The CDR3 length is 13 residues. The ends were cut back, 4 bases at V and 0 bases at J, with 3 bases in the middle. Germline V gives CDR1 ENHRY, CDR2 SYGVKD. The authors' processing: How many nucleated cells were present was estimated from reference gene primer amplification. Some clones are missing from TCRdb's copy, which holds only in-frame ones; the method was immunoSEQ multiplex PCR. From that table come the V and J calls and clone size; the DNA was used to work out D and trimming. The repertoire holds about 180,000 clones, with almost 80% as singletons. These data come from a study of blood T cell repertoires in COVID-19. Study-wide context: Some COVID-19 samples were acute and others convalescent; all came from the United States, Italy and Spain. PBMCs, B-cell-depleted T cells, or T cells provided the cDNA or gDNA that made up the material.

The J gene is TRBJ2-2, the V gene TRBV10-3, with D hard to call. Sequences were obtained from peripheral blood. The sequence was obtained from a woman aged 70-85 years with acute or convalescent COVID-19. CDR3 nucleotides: TGTGCCATCAGTGTCTCGAACACCGGGGAGCTGTTTTTT. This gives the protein CAISVSNTGELFF.